Listed here is a single T cell receptor beta chain. Antigen: not known. The V end was cut by 3 bases, the J end by 4 bases, with 19 bases between. Germline V gene lookup returns CDR1 SGDLS and CDR2 YYNGEE. The CDR3 is made up of 16 amino acids. The data were taken from a study of post-analysis software for immune sequencing data. Overall study results and limits: There was significantly lower normalized Chao1 diversity in multiple sclerosis patients than in controls. In patients, TRBV5-6, TRBV5-1 and TRBV20-1 belonged to five TRBV segments found more frequently than in controls.

TCR beta libraries were prepared from cDNA with unique molecular identifiers. TCRdb ran MiXCR on the PCR reads and lists one entry per CDR3 protein. The data hold about 770,000 distinct CDR3 sequences, with about 43% observed a single time. The material sequenced was blood. The TCR sequence derives from a girl aged 10-17 years with multiple sclerosis. The chain uses TRBV9 and TRBJ2-5; D is perhaps TRBD2 (6 bases). The CDR3 is CASSGISEGRGETQYF. The CDR3 DNA sequence: TGTGCCAGCAGCGGAATTTCGGAGGGCCGAGGAGAGACCCAGTACTTC.